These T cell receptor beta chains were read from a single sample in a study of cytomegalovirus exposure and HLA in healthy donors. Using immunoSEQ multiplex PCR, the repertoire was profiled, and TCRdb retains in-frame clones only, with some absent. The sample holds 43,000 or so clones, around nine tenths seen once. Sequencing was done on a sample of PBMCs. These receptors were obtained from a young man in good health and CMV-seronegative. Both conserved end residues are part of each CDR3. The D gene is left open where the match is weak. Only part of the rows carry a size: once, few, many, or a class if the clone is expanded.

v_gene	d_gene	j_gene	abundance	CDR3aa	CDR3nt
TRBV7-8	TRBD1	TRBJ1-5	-	CASSLVRSTGPQPQHF	TGTGCCAGCAGCTTAGTCCGCTCGACAGGGCCTCAGCCCCAGCATTTT
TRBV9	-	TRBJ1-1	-	CASSPTGRAGTEAFF	TGTGCCAGCAGCCCTACAGGCCGAGCCGGGACTGAAGCTTTCTTT
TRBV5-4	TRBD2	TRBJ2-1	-	CASSSSSGRAEEQFF	TGTGCCAGCAGCTCCTCGAGCGGGAGGGCCGAAGAGCAGTTCTTC
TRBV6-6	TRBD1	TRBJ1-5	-	CASSTGDTGQPQHF	TGTGCCAGCAGTACAGGGGATACGGGTCAGCCCCAGCATTTT
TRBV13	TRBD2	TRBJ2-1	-	CASSLGRLAGANNEQFF	TGTGCCAGCAGCCTGGGTCGGCTAGCGGGAGCTAACAATGAGCAGTTCTTC
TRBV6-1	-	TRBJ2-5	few	CASSESAGIVQETQYF	TGTGCCAGCAGTGAATCGGCAGGGATAGTCCAAGAGACCCAGTACTTC
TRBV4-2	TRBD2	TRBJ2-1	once	CASSRQRGDNEQFF	TGTGCCAGCAGCAGACAGCGGGGGGACAATGAGCAGTTCTTC
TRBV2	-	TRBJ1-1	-	CASSPRTADTEAFF	TGTGCCAGCAGTCCGAGGACAGCAGACACTGAAGCTTTCTTT
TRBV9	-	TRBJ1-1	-	CASSPRQGEMNTEAFF	TGTGCCAGCAGCCCCCGGCAGGGCGAAATGAACACTGAAGCTTTCTTT
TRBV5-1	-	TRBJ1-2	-	CASSLAGGGGYTF	TGCGCCAGCAGCTTGGCGGGGGGAGGTGGCTACACCTTC
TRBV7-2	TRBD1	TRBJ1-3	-	CASSSVGQGGLGNTIYF	TGTGCCAGCAGCTCTGTGGGACAGGGAGGTCTCGGAAACACCATATATTTT
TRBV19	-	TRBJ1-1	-	CASSIPRDTEAFF	TGTGCCAGTAGTATCCCCAGGGACACTGAAGCTTTCTTT
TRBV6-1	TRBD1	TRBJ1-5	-	CASSPTGNQPQHF	TGTGCCAGCAGCCCGACAGGGAATCAGCCCCAGCATTTT
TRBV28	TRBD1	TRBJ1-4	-	CASQQGANEKLFF	TGTGCCAGTCAACAGGGGGCTAATGAAAAACTGTTTTTT
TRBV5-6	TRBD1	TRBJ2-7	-	CASSGTGGSQYEQYF	TGTGCCAGCAGCGGTACAGGGGGCTCTCAATACGAGCAGTACTTC
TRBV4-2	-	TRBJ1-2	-	CASSQDSRENYGYTF	TGTGCCAGCAGCCAAGATAGCAGGGAAAACTATGGCTACACCTTC
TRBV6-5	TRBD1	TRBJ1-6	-	CASSHPTGYNSPLHF	TGTGCCAGCAGTCACCCGACAGGGTATAATTCACCCCTCCACTTT
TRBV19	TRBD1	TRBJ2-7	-	CASSTDRGDEQYF	TGTGCCAGTAGTACGGACAGGGGCGACGAGCAGTACTTC
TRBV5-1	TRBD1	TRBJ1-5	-	CASSTDRLGPQHF	TGCGCCAGCAGCACGGACAGGTTAGGGCCCCAGCATTTT
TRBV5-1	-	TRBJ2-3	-	CASSLAGVTADTQYF	TGCGCCAGCAGCTTGGCGGGAGTGACGGCAGATACGCAGTATTTT
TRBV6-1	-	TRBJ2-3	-	CASKSPGTDTQYF	TGTGCCAGCAAGAGCCCAGGAACAGATACGCAGTATTTT
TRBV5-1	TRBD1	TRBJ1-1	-	CASRLTGINPGVEAFF	TGCGCCAGCAGATTGACAGGGATTAACCCCGGGGTTGAAGCTTTCTTT
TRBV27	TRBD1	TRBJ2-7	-	CASSHDRDYEQYF	TGTGCCAGCAGTCACGACAGGGACTACGAGCAGTACTTC
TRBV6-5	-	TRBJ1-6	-	CASSIRPDSPLHF	TGTGCCAGCAGTATCAGGCCGGATTCACCCCTCCACTTT
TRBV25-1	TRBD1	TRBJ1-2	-	CASSDRQGHYGYTF	TGTGCCAGCAGTGACCGACAGGGACACTATGGCTACACCTTC
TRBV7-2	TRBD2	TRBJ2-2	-	CASRLTSGGMNTGELFF	TGTGCCAGCAGGTTGACTAGCGGGGGGATGAACACCGGGGAGCTGTTTTTT
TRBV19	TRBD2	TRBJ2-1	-	CASTLSRGRAGGPVEQFF	TGTGCCAGTACCCTTTCGCGAGGTAGAGCGGGAGGGCCTGTTGAGCAGTTCTTC
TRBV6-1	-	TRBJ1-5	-	CASSAHRTNSNQPQHF	TGTGCCAGCAGTGCGCACAGAACAAATAGCAATCAGCCCCAGCATTTT
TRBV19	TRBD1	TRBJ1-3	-	CASSTGFPTIYF	TGTGCCAGTTCGACAGGGTTTCCGACCATATATTTT
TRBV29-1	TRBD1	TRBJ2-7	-	CSVGDSAYEQYF	TGCAGCGTTGGGGACAGCGCCTACGAGCAGTACTTC
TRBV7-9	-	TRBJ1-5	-	CASSSATSNQPQHF	TGTGCCAGCAGCTCCGCTACTAGCAATCAGCCCCAGCATTTT
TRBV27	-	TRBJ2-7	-	CASSFRSYSYEQYF	TGTGCCAGCAGTTTCAGGTCTTACTCCTACGAGCAGTACTTC
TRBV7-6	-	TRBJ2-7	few	CASSLGGTYEQYF	TGTGCCAGCAGCTTAGGAGGGACCTACGAGCAGTACTTC
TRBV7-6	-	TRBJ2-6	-	CASSLDSSGANVLTF	TGTGCCAGCAGCCTGGACTCCTCTGGGGCCAACGTCCTGACTTTC
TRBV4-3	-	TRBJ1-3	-	CASSRGSGIYF	TGCGCCAGCAGCCGGGGCTCCGGCATATATTTT
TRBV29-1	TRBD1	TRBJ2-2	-	CSVVETGAPNTGELFF	TGCAGCGTCGTCGAGACAGGGGCACCGAACACCGGGGAGCTGTTTTTT
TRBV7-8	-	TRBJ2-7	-	CASSLDGLGSSYEQYF	TGTGCCAGCAGCTTGGACGGGCTGGGGAGCTCCTACGAGCAGTACTTC
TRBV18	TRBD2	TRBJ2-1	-	CASSPLAGGPHNEQFF	TGTGCCAGCTCACCCCTAGCGGGGGGGCCCCACAATGAGCAGTTCTTC
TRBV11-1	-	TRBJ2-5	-	CASSLEPEAQYF	TGTGCCAGCAGCTTAGAACCCGAGGCCCAGTACTTC
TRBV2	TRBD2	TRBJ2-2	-	CASSELPGTSGRPNTGELFF	TGTGCCAGCAGTGAACTTCCCGGGACTAGCGGGAGGCCGAACACCGGGGAGCTGTTTTTT
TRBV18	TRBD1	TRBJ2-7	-	CASSPLSRDRVGPNEQYF	TGTGCCAGCTCACCCCTGTCCCGGGACAGGGTGGGTCCCAACGAGCAGTACTTC
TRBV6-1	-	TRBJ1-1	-	CASSDTGITEAFF	TGTGCCAGCAGCGATACAGGGATCACTGAAGCTTTCTTT
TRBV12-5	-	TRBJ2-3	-	CAGGGGGWDTQYF	TGTGCAGGCGGAGGGGGCGGCTGGGATACGCAGTATTTT
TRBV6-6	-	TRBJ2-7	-	CASSYGLSYEQYF	TGTGCCAGCAGTTACGGTCTCTCCTATGAGCAGTACTTC
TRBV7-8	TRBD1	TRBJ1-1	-	CASSLGTVEAFF	TGTGCCAGCAGCTTGGGGACAGTTGAAGCTTTCTTT
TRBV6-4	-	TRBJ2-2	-	CASSVQGHGTGELFF	TGTGCCAGCAGTGTCCAGGGTCACGGCACCGGGGAGCTGTTTTTT
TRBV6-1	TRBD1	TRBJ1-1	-	CASSAQTGGVMNTEAFF	TGTGCCAGCAGTGCACAGACAGGGGGTGTAATGAACACTGAAGCTTTCTTT
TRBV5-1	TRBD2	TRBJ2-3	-	CASSLDVAGSTDTQYF	TGCGCCAGCAGCTTGGATGTAGCGGGAAGCACAGATACGCAGTATTTT
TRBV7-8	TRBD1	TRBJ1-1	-	CASSSPGQGMHTEAFF	TGTGCCAGCAGCTCCCCGGGACAGGGAATGCACACTGAAGCTTTCTTT
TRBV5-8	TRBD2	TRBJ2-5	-	CASSFVLAGEETQYF	TGTGCCAGCAGCTTTGTTCTAGCGGGGGAAGAGACCCAGTACTTC
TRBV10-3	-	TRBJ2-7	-	CAISEPGTYEQYF	TGTGCCATCAGTGAGCCCGGGACCTACGAGCAGTACTTC